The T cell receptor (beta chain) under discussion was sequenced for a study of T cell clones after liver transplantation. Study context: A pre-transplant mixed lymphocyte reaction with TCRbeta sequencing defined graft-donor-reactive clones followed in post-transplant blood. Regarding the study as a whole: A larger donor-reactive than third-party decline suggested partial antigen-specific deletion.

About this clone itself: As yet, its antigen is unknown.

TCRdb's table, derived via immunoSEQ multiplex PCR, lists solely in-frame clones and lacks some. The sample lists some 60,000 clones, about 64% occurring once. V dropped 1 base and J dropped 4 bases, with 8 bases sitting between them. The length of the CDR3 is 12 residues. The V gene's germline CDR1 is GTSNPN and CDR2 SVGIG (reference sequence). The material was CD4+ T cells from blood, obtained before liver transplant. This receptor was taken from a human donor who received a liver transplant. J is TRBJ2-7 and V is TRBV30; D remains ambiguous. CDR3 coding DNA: TGTGCCTGGAGTGGCCAAGCATACGAGCAGTACTTC. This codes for CAWSGQAYEQYF.